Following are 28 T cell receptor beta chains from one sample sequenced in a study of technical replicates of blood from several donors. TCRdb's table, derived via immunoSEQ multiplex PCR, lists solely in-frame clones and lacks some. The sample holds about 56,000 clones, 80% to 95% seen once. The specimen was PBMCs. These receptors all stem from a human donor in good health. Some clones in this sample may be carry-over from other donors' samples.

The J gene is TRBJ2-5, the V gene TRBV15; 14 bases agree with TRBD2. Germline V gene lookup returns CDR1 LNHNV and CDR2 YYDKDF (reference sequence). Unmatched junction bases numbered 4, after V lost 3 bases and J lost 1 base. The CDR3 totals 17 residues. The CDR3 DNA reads TGTGCCACCAGCAGTGGCGGGACTAGCGGGAGCCAAGAGACCCAGTACTTC. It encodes CATSSGGTSGSQETQYF.

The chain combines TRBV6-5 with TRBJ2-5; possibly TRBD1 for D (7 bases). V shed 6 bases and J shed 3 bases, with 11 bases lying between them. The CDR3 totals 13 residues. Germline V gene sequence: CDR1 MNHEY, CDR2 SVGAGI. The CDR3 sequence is CASRAGTEETQYF. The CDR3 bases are TGTGCCAGCAGGGCGGGGACAGAAGAGACCCAGTACTTC.

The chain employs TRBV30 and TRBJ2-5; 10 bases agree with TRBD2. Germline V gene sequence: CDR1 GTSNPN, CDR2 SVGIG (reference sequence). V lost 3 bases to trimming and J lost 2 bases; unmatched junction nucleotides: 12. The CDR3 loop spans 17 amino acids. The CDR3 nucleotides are TGTGCCTGGAGGGCGATATTTAGCGGGAGGCATCAAGAGACCCAGTACTTC. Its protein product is CAWRAIFSGRHQETQYF.

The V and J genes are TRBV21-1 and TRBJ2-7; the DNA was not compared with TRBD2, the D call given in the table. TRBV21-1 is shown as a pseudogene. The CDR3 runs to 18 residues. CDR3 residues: CASSKTSGRASSSYEQYF. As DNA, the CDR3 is TGTGCCAGCAGCAAAACTAGCGGGAGGGCCTCAAGCTCCTACGAGCAGTACTTC.

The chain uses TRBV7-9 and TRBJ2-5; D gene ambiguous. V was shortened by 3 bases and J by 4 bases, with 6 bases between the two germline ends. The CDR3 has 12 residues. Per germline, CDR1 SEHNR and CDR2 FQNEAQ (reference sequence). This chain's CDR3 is CASSFNGETQYF. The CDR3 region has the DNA TGTGCCAGCAGCTTTAACGGAGAGACCCAGTACTTC.

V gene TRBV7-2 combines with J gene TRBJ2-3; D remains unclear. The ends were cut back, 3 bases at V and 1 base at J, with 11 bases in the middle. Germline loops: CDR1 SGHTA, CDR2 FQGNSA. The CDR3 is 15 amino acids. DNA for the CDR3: TGTGCCAGCAGCTTTAGAAAAGTCCGCACAGATACGCAGTATTTT. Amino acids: CASSFRKVRTDTQYF.

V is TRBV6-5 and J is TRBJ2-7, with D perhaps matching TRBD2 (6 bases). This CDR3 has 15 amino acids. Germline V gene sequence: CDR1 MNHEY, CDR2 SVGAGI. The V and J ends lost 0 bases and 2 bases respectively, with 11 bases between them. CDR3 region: CASSYSGTATYEQYF. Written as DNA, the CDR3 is TGTGCCAGCAGTTACTCCGGGACTGCTACCTACGAGCAGTACTTC.

The DNA for the CDR3 is TGTGCCAGCAGTGAGTCCCTTCGCTATGGCTACACCTTC. Encoded protein: CASSESLRYGYTF. The chain couples TRBV2 to TRBJ1-2; D unclear. The CDR3 has 13 residues. Germline V gene lookup returns CDR1 SNHLY and CDR2 FYNNEI. The ends were cut back, 3 bases at V and 4 bases at J, with 9 bases in the middle.

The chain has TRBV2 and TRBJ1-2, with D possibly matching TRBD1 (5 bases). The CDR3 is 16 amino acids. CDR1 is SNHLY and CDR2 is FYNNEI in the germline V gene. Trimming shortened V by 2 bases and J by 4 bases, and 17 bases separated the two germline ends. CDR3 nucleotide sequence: TGTGCCAGCAGTGAAACGGGACTCTCCCTCGTCTATGGCTACACCTTC. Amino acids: CASSETGLSLVYGYTF.

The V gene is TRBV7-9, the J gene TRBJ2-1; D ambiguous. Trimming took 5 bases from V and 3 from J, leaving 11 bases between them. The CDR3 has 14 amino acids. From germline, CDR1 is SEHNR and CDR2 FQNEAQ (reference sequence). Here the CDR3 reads CASSPPSGYNEQFF. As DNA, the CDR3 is TGTGCCAGCAGCCCTCCCTCCGGCTACAATGAGCAGTTCTTC. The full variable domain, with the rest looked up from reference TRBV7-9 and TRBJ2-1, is DTGVSQNPRHKITKRGQNVTFRCDPISEHNRLYWYRQTLGQGPEFLTYFQNEAQLEKSRLLSDRFSAERPKGSFSTLEIQRTEQGDSAMYLCASSPPSGYNEQFFGPGTRLTVL.

The chain's CDR3 is CASIRQTTNSPLHF. The CDR3 DNA reads TGTGCCAGCATTCGGCAGACTACTAATTCACCCCTCCACTTT. This chain links TRBV2 with TRBJ1-6, with no clear D. The ends were cut back, 7 bases at V and 6 bases at J, with 13 bases in the middle. Germline V CDR1 and CDR2: SNHLY, FYNNEI. The CDR3 length is 14 residues. Combining the CDR3 with reference TRBV2 and TRBJ1-6 gives the whole variable domain EPEVTQTPSHQVTQMGQEVILRCVPISNHLYFYWYRQILGQKVEFLVSFYNNEISEKSEIFDDQFSVERPDGSNFTLKIRSTKLEDSAMYFCASIRQTTNSPLHFGNGTRLTVT.

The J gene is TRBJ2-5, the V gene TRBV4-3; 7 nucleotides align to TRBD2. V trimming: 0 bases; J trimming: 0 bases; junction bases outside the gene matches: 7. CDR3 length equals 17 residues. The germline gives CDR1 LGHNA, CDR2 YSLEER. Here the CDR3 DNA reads TGCGCCAGCAGCCAAGATGTGGGAGCGGGAAACCAAGAGACCCAGTACTTC. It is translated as CASSQDVGAGNQETQYF.

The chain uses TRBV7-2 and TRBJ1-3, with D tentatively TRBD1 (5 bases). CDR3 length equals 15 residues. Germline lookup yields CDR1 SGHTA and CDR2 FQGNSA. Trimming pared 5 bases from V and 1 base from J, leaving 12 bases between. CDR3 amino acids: CASSTTGKSGNTIYF. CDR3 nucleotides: TGTGCCAGCAGCACAACAGGAAAATCTGGAAACACCATATATTTT.

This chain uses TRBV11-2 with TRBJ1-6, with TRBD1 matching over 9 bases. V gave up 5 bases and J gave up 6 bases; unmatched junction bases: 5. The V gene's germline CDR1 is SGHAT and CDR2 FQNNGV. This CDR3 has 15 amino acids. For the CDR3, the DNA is TGTGCCAGCAGCCCTGGACAGGGGCTTAATTCACCCCTCCACTTT. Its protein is CASSPGQGLNSPLHF.

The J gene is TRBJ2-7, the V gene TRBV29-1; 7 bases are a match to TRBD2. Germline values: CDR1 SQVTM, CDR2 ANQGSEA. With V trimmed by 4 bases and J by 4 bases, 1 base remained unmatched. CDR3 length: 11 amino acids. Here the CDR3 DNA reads TGCAGCGTTGGACTAGCTTACGAGCAGTACTTC. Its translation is CSVGLAYEQYF.

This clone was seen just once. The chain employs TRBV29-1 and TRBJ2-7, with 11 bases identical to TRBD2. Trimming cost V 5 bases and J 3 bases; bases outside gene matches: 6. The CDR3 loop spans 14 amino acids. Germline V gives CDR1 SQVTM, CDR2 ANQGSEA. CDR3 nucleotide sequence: TGCAGCGTTATCGGACTAGCGGGTGGCTACGAGCAGTACTTC. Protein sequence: CSVIGLAGGYEQYF.

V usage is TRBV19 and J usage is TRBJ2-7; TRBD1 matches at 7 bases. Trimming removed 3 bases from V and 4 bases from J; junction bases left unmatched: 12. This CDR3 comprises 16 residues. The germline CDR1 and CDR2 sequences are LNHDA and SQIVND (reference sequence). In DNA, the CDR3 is TGTGCCAGTAGTATTGGTTATGGGACAGAGAGTTACGAGCAGTACTTC. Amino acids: CASSIGYGTESYEQYF.

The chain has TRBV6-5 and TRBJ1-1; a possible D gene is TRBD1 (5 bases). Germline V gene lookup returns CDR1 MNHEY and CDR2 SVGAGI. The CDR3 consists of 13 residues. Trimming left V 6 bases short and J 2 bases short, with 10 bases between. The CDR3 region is CASRWGGNTEAFF. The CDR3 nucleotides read TGTGCCAGCAGATGGGGGGGAAACACTGAAGCTTTCTTT.

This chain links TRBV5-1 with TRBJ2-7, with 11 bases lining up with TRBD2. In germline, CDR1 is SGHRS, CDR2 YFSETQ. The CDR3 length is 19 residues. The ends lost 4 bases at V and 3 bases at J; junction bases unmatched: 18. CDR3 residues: CASSHSRLAGLGVFYEQYF. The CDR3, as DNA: TGCGCCAGCAGCCACTCGAGACTAGCGGGACTTGGGGTGTTCTACGAGCAGTACTTC.

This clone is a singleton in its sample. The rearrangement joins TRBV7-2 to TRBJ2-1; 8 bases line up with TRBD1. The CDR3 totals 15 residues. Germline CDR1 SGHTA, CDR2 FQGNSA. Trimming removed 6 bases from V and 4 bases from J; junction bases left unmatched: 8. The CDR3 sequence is CASRFTGGSYNEQFF. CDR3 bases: TGTGCCAGCAGATTTACAGGGGGATCTTACAATGAGCAGTTCTTC.

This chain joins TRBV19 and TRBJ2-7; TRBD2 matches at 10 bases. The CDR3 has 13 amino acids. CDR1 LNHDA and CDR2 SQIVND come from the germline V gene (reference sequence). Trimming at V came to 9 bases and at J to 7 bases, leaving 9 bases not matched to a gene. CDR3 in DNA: TGTGCCAGCAGGCTAGCGGGAGAGGAAGAGCAGTACTTC. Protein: CASRLAGEEEQYF.

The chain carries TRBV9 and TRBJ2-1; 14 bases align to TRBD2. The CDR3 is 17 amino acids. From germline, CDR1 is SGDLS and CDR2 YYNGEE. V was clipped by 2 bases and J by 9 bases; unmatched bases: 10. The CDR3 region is CASSVDPGLAGAGEQFF. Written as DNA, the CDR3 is TGTGCCAGCAGCGTTGATCCGGGACTAGCGGGAGCAGGTGAGCAGTTCTTC.

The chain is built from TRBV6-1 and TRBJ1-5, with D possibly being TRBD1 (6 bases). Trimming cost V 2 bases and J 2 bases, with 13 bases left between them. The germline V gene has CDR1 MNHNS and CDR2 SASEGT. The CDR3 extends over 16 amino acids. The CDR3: CASSEWKGGGNQPQHF. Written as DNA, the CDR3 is TGTGCCAGCAGTGAATGGAAAGGGGGTGGCAATCAGCCCCAGCATTTT.

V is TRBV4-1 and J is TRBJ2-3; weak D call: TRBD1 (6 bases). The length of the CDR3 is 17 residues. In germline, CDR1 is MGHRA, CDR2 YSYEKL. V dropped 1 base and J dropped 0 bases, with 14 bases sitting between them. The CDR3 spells CASSQVSRGFSTDTQYF. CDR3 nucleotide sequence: TGCGCCAGCAGCCAAGTTTCCAGGGGTTTTAGCACAGATACGCAGTATTTT.

CDR3 in DNA: TGCAGCGTTGAGAACAACAATCGCGGGGGCTTTAACTATGGCTACACCTTC. Translated, it gives CSVENNNRGGFNYGYTF. The rearrangement links TRBV29-1 to TRBJ1-2; maybe TRBD1 (6 bases). Trimming took 3 bases from V and 1 from J, leaving 21 bases between them. The CDR3 sequence is 17 residues long. Germline loops: CDR1 SQVTM, CDR2 ANQGSEA.

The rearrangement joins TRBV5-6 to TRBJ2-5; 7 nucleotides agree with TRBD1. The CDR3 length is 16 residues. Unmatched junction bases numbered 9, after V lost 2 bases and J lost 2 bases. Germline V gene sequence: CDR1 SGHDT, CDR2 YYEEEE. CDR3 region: CASSFVQGSRQETQYF. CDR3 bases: TGTGCCAGCAGCTTTGTACAGGGGAGTCGTCAAGAGACCCAGTACTTC.

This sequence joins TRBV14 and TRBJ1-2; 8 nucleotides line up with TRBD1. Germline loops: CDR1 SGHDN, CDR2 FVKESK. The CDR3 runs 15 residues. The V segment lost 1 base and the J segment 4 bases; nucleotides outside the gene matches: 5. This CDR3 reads CASSQANRGIYGYTF. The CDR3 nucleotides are TGTGCCAGCAGCCAAGCGAACAGGGGGATCTATGGCTACACCTTC.

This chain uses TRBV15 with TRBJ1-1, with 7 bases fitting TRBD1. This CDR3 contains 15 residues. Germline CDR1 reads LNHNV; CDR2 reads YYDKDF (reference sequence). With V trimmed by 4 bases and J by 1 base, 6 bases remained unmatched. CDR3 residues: CATSTRQGGNTEAFF. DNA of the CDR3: TGTGCCACCAGCACCCGACAGGGTGGGAACACTGAAGCTTTCTTT.